The 29 T cell receptor beta chains presented below share a single source sample, sequenced in a study of yellow fever vaccine responses in identical twins. TCRdb re-called the RT-PCR reads through MiXCR, storing one row per CDR3 protein. The data show about 13,000 distinct CDR3 sequences, just under 85% seen once. This material consisted of T cells from blood (PBMCs), unsorted or a sorted subset (not recorded which), taken before or after yellow fever vaccination (not recorded which). Every receptor here comes from a young woman who received the yellow fever vaccine.

The chain combines TRBV11-1 with TRBJ2-3, with 8 bases that match TRBD1. Looked up from germline, CDR1 is SGHAT and CDR2 is FQDESV (reference sequence). The CDR3 totals 14 residues. V lost 5 bases, J lost 6 bases, and 7 bases stayed unmatched. CDR3 in DNA: TGTGCCAGCAGCGGGACAGGAGAATTCGATACGCAGTATTTT. As protein: CASSGTGEFDTQYF.

The J gene is TRBJ2-1, the V gene TRBV18; weak D call: TRBD1 (6 bases). The CDR3 runs to 16 residues. Germline lookup yields CDR1 KGHSH and CDR2 LQKENI. Trimming removed 3 bases from V and 0 bases from J, with 12 bases in between. This chain's CDR3 is CASSPGTPSSYNEQFF. The CDR3 DNA reads TGTGCCAGCTCACCCGGGACACCGAGCTCCTACAATGAGCAGTTCTTC.

The chain couples TRBV20-1 to TRBJ2-7; TRBD1 agrees at 12 bases. The CDR3 loop spans 15 amino acids. Trimming removed 3 bases from V and 3 bases from J; junction bases left unmatched: 6. Germline V gene data show CDR1 as DFQATT and CDR2 as SNEGSKA (reference sequence). CDR3 sequence (DNA): TGCAGTGCTAGGGGGACAGGGGGCACCGACTACGAGCAGTACTTC. Its protein is CSARGTGGTDYEQYF.

The chain has TRBV23-1 and TRBJ2-2, with D possibly being TRBD2 (6 bases). TRBV23-1 belongs to the ORF category, with a function that is uncertain. CDR3 size: 16 residues. Deletions cut 0 bases from V and 17 bases from J, with 25 bases between. CDR3 nucleotide sequence: TGCGCCAGCAGTCAATCTGGGCGGGAACGTACGGGGAGCTTTTTTTTT. It is translated as CASSQSGRERTGSFFF.

The chain joins TRBV11-3 to TRBJ1-2, with unresolved D. V lost 5 bases, J lost 4 bases, and 11 bases lay in between. This CDR3 comprises 13 residues. Germline CDR1 reads SGHNT; CDR2 reads YENEEA. DNA for the CDR3: TGTGCCAGCAGCACCGCACAAGGCTATGGCTACACCTTC. This gives the protein CASSTAQGYGYTF.

The rearrangement links TRBV4-1 to TRBJ1-6; D might be TRBD1 (5 bases). Germline assignment: CDR1 MGHRA and CDR2 YSYEKL. With 5 bases removed from V and 8 bases from J, the gap between germline ends came to 13 bases. The length of the CDR3 is 14 residues. Here the CDR3 DNA reads TGCGCCAGCAGCTTTCAGGGTAGGCATTCACCCCTCCACTTT. As protein: CASSFQGRHSPLHF.

This chain links TRBV7-2 with TRBJ1-2, with D tentatively TRBD1 (6 bases). The CDR3 totals 13 residues. V was shortened by 5 bases and J by 2 bases, with 9 bases between the two germline ends. Germline-derived CDR1 and CDR2 are SGHTA and FQGNSA. CDR3 loop: CASSPGQNYGYTF. CDR3 in DNA: TGTGCCAGCAGCCCAGGACAGAACTATGGCTACACCTTC.

The chain couples TRBV28 to TRBJ2-7; 8 positions agree with TRBD1. Germline V gene lookup returns CDR1 MDHEN and CDR2 SYDVKM. V lost 6 bases, J lost 1 base, and 5 bases stayed unmatched. CDR3 length: 14 residues. DNA of the CDR3: TGTGCCAGCAGACCTACAGGGGGATCCTACGAGCAGTACTTC. Encoded protein: CASRPTGGSYEQYF. Together with reference TRBV28 and TRBJ2-7, the CDR3 gives the full variable domain: DVKVTQSSRYLVKRTGEKVFLECVQDMDHENMFWYRQDPGLGLRLIYFSYDVKMKEKGDIPEGYSVSREKKERFSLILESASTNQTSMYLCASRPTGGSYEQYFGPGTRLTVT.

The rearrangement joins TRBV2 to TRBJ2-7; D is possibly TRBD1 (6 bases). Trimming stripped 7 bases from V and 5 bases from J, with 21 bases between. CDR3 length: 15 amino acids. CDR1 SNHLY and CDR2 FYNNEI come from the germline V gene. In DNA form, the CDR3 reads TGTGCCAGCATCCCCGCGACAGGAAAGTTGGACGAGCAGTACTTC. The encoded protein is CASIPATGKLDEQYF.

The rearrangement joins TRBV11-2 to TRBJ2-1; TRBD1 agrees at 7 bases. CDR1 and CDR2 from the germline V gene are SGHAT and FQNNGV. With 5 bases clipped from V and 6 bases from J, the junction kept 7 bases outside the gene matches. This CDR3 spans 14 amino acids. CDR3 sequence: CASSPNAGGNEQFF. The CDR3 region has the DNA TGTGCCAGCAGCCCAAATGCAGGGGGCAATGAGCAGTTCTTC.

The V call is TRBV11-3, the J call TRBJ2-3; 7 nucleotides agree with TRBD2. J gave up 2 bases and V 2 bases, and 7 bases lay outside the gene matches. The CDR3 sequence is 16 residues long. Germline-derived CDR1 and CDR2 are SGHNT and YENEEA. This CDR3 is CASSLQRDFYTDTQYF. In DNA, the CDR3 is TGTGCCAGCAGCTTACAGCGGGACTTTTACACAGATACGCAGTATTTT.

The chain is built from TRBV11-3 and TRBJ1-3, with D tentatively TRBD1 (5 bases). CDR3 length: 14 residues. The V end lost 5 bases, the J end lost 2 bases, and 10 bases lay between the germline ends. The V gene's germline CDR1 is SGHNT and CDR2 YENEEA. For the CDR3, the DNA is TGTGCCAGCAGCCCAGGGACGGCTGGAAACACCATATATTTT. It translates to CASSPGTAGNTIYF.

CDR3: CASSLGIGEVVEQFF. The CDR3 nucleotides are TGTGCCAGCAGCTTAGGCATAGGGGAGGTTGTTGAGCAGTTCTTC. The V call is TRBV11-1, the J call TRBJ2-1; D is perhaps TRBD2 (6 bases). The CDR3 loop spans 15 amino acids. Germline CDR1 is SGHAT and CDR2 is FQDESV (reference sequence). V dropped 1 base and J dropped 9 bases, with 16 bases sitting between them. The full variable domain, completed using reference TRBV11-1 and TRBJ2-1, is EAEVAQSPRYKITEKSQAVAFWCDPISGHATLYWYRQILGQGPELLVQFQDESVVDDSQLPKDRFSAERLKGVDSTLKIQPAELGDSAMYLCASSLGIGEVVEQFFGPGTRLTVL.

The CDR3 DNA follows: TGCAGTGCTGTGACTTTTGGGAGCTCCTACAATGAGCAGTTCTTC. The encoded protein is CSAVTFGSSYNEQFF. The chain has TRBV20-1 and TRBJ2-1; D possibly corresponds to TRBD2 (5 bases). Looked up from germline, CDR1 is DFQATT and CDR2 is SNEGSKA (reference sequence). The CDR3 sequence is 15 residues long. V was pared by 5 bases and J by 0 bases, with 14 bases between.

This clonotype was detected only a few times. J is TRBJ2-7 and V is TRBV29-1, with 9 bases matching TRBD1. Trimming took 4 bases from V and 5 from J; bases not matched to a gene: 3. CDR1 is SQVTM and CDR2 is ANQGSEA in the germline V gene. The CDR3 extends over 12 amino acids. The CDR3 loop is CSVGGDRDEQYF. The CDR3 bases are TGCAGCGTTGGGGGGGACAGGGACGAGCAGTACTTC.

This clonotype was counted once. The chain is built from TRBV2 and TRBJ2-3; 11 nucleotides align to TRBD2. V gave up 0 bases and J gave up 8 bases; unmatched junction bases: 10. The CDR3 contains 17 residues. In germline, CDR1 is SNHLY, CDR2 FYNNEI. CDR3 residues: CASSEASLAGGLGTQYF. The CDR3 coding sequence is TGTGCCAGCAGTGAAGCGAGTCTAGCGGGGGGCCTGGGTACGCAGTATTTT.

This chain joins TRBV18 and TRBJ2-7; a possible D gene is TRBD1 (5 bases). The germline V gene encodes CDR1 KGHSH and CDR2 LQKENI. Trimming shortened V by 3 bases and J by 4 bases, and 7 bases separated the two germline ends. CDR3 size: 12 residues. This chain's CDR3 is CASSPDIYEQYF. In DNA form, the CDR3 reads TGTGCCAGCTCACCGGACATTTACGAGCAGTACTTC. The full variable domain, in which reference TRBV18 and TRBJ2-7 provide the parts outside the CDR3, is NAGVMQNPRHLVRRRGQEARLRCSPMKGHSHVYWYRQLPEEGLKFMVYLQKENIIDESGMPKERFSAEFPKEGPSILRIQQVVRGDSAAYFCASSPDIYEQYFGPGTRLTVT.

The V call is TRBV11-2, the J call TRBJ1-1; D unresolved. V gave up 7 bases and J gave up 7 bases, with 10 bases separating them. This CDR3 contains 11 residues. Per the germline V gene, CDR1 is SGHAT and CDR2 is FQNNGV. CDR3 nucleotide sequence: TGTGCCAGCATAAGTATGATTGAAGCTTTCTTT. It codes for CASISMIEAFF.

The chain uses TRBV29-1 and TRBJ2-1; 8 bases are a match to TRBD2. V was clipped by 4 bases and J by 2 bases; unmatched bases: 13. From germline, CDR1 is SQVTM and CDR2 ANQGSEA. The CDR3 totals 17 residues. CDR3 amino acids: CSVVGTSPKYPYNEQFF. CDR3 sequence (DNA): TGCAGCGTTGTCGGGACTAGTCCTAAGTATCCCTACAATGAGCAGTTCTTC.

The chain has TRBV19 and TRBJ2-1; TRBD2 matches 8 bases. Germline V CDR1 and CDR2: LNHDA, SQIVND (reference sequence). V trimming: 3 bases; J trimming: 9 bases; junction bases outside the gene matches: 7. CDR3 size: 14 residues. The DNA for the CDR3 is TGTGCCAGTAGTATGGGGATAGCGGGGTTTGAGCAGTTCTTC. Translation: CASSMGIAGFEQFF.

CDR3 residues: CASSWDVSSVGNEQFF. In nucleotides, the CDR3 is TGTGCCAGCAGCTGGGACGTGTCGTCGGTAGGTAATGAGCAGTTCTTC. The rearrangement uses TRBV3-1 and TRBJ2-1; the D gene could be TRBD1 or TRBD2 (5 bases each). The germline CDR1 and CDR2 sequences are LGHDT and YNNKEL (reference sequence). CDR3 size: 16 residues. The V gene lost 5 bases and the J gene lost 7 bases, with 21 bases spanning the gap.

This chain joins TRBV11-1 and TRBJ2-3; TRBD2 might be the D (5 bases). Germline loops: CDR1 SGHAT, CDR2 FQDESV (reference sequence). V lost 5 bases and J 2 bases, leaving 20 bases between the germline ends. The CDR3 contains 17 residues. The CDR3 DNA is TGTGCCAGCAGCCGGGATAGTATCGGCGGCAACACAGATACGCAGTATTTT. This encodes CASSRDSIGGNTDTQYF.

The rearrangement joins TRBV11-2 to TRBJ2-3; 10 bases match TRBD2. The CDR3 runs to 15 residues. V lost 4 bases, J lost 5 bases, and 6 bases stayed unmatched. Germline CDR1 reads SGHAT; CDR2 reads FQNNGV. The CDR3 nucleotides read TGTGCCAGCAGCTCCACTAGCGGGACTGGAGATACGCAGTATTTT. As protein: CASSSTSGTGDTQYF.

The V call is TRBV5-1, the J call TRBJ1-1; tentatively, D is TRBD1 (5 bases). This CDR3 region has 13 residues. V gave up 2 bases and J gave up 4 bases, with 9 bases separating them. Germline V gene data show CDR1 as SGHRS and CDR2 as YFSETQ. This CDR3 reads CASSLQAATEAFF. Written as DNA, the CDR3 is TGCGCCAGCAGCTTACAGGCCGCCACTGAAGCTTTCTTT.

On this clonotype: The junction does not match germline at one end; this may be a read error. The V call is TRBV7-6, the J call TRBJ2-7; TRBD2 is a possible D gene (5 bases). CDR3 length: 16 residues. From germline, CDR1 is SGHVS and CDR2 FNYEAQ. Here the CDR3 reads CASSFGPPWTSYEQYF. The DNA for the CDR3 is TGTGCTAGCAGCTTTGGACCCCCTTGGACTTCCTACGAGCAGTACTTC.

This chain joins TRBV11-1 and TRBJ2-1, with D perhaps matching TRBD1 or TRBD2 (5 bases each). With 0 bases removed from V and 1 base from J, the gap between germline ends came to 13 bases. The CDR3 runs to 17 residues. Looked up from germline, CDR1 is SGHAT and CDR2 is FQDESV (reference sequence). The CDR3 is CASSLALGPFSYNEQFF. The CDR3 nucleotides are TGTGCCAGCAGCTTAGCCTTGGGACCGTTTTCCTACAATGAGCAGTTCTTC.

V usage is TRBV18 and J usage is TRBJ2-1; 7 nucleotides line up with TRBD2. This CDR3 has 15 amino acids. Germline V CDR1 and CDR2: KGHSH, LQKENI. Trimming cost V 0 bases and J 1 base; bases outside gene matches: 0. In DNA form, the CDR3 reads TGTGCCAGCTCACCACCCGGGAGGTCCTACAATGAGCAGTTCTTC. This encodes CASSPPGRSYNEQFF.

This rearrangement joins TRBV7-2 to TRBJ2-7, with 12 bases lining up with TRBD2. The CDR3 extends over 16 amino acids. CDR1 and CDR2 from the germline V gene are SGHTA and FQGNSA. The V segment lost 1 base and the J segment 5 bases; nucleotides outside the gene matches: 6. The CDR3 region has the DNA TGTGCCAGCAGCTTAGTGGCTAGCGGGGGGGCGGACGAGCAGTACTTC. Translating gives CASSLVASGGADEQYF.

J is TRBJ2-4 and V is TRBV11-1; D call uncertain. V was shortened by 1 base and J by 0 bases, with 10 bases between the two germline ends. The CDR3 has 16 residues. Germline V gene lookup returns CDR1 SGHAT and CDR2 FQDESV (reference sequence). As DNA, the CDR3 is TGTGCCAGCAGCTTAGTAGCCCTCCTAGCCAAAAACATTCAGTACTTC. Translation: CASSLVALLAKNIQYF.